This T cell receptor (beta chain) originates from a study of yellow fever vaccine responses in identical twins. Study results and limitations: Vaccine-induced T cell responses in twins were reportedly observed to appear partly convergent, partly personalized.

Each CDR3 protein is one row after TCRdb ran MiXCR on the RT-PCR reads. The data show fewer than 6,000 distinct CDR3 sequences, 60% to 80% seen once. This clonotype came up a few times. Its cognate antigen is unknown. Germline V lookup: CDR1 SNHLY, CDR2 FYNNEI. The trim removed 4 bases at V and 0 bases at J, leaving 2 bases unmatched. The CDR3 is made up of 15 amino acids. The sample was T cells from blood (PBMCs), unsorted or a sorted subset (not recorded which), taken before or after yellow fever vaccination (not recorded which). The rearrangement uses TRBV2 and TRBJ2-3, with 9 bases identical to TRBD1. The source is a woman in her late teens or twenties who received the yellow fever vaccine. The CDR3 is CASSVGQGSTDTQYF. The CDR3 bases are TGTGCCAGCAGTGTCGGACAGGGGAGCACAGATACGCAGTATTTT.